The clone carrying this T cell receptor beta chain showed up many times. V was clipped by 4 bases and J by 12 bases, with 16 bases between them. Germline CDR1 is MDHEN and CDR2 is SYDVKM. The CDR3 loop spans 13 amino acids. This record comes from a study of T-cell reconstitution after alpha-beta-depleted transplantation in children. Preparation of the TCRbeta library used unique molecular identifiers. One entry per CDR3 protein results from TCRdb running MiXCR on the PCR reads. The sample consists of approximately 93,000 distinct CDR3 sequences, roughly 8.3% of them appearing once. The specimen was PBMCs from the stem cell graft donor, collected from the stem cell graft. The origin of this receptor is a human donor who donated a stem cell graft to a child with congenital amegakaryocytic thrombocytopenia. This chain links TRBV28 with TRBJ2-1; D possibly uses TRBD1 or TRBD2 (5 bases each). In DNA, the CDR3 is TGTGCCAGCAGTTCCAACCCCTCGGGACGGCAGTTCTTC. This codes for CASSSNPSGRQFF.